Listed below are T cell receptor beta chains from one sample, sequenced in a study of T cell changes during pregnancy in multiple sclerosis. The assay was immunoSEQ multiplex PCR, and TCRdb's table has in-frame clones only and misses some. This sample has approximately 30,000 clones, with 88% found just once. Sequenced here: CD8+ T cells from peripheral blood mononuclear cells, sampled in the second trimester of pregnancy. These receptors were obtained from a female donor with multiple sclerosis, enrolled in a pregnancy study. Each CDR3 is given with its conserved first and last residue.

V: TRBV7-2; J: TRBJ1-3; CDR3: CASSLSGEGPGNTIYF
V: TRBV29-1; J: TRBJ2-3; CDR3: CSVDTQLAGGTDTQYF
V: TRBV9; J: TRBJ2-2; CDR3: CASSVEPRELFF
V: TRBV19; J: TRBJ2-7; CDR3: CASSRTVSYEQYF
V: TRBV6-5; J: TRBJ2-6; CDR3: CASSYRGSGANVLTF
V: TRBV9; J: TRBJ2-1; CDR3: CASSPRGTYNEQFF
V: TRBV9; J: TRBJ2-7; CDR3: CASSVSPDRVYEQYF
V: TRBV28; J: TRBJ2-7; CDR3: CASSLRREAGGEQYF
V: TRBV19; J: TRBJ1-1; CDR3: CASREGGTEVAFF
V: TRBV7-8; J: TRBJ1-3; CDR3: CASSLRTGPGNTIYF
V: TRBV7-8; J: TRBJ2-7; CDR3: CASSYSVEQYF
V: TRBV2; J: TRBJ1-5; CDR3: CASSDRGRNQPQHF
V: TRBV15; J: TRBJ1-1; CDR3: CATSRGRQGLNTEAFF
V: TRBV27; J: TRBJ2-7; CDR3: CASSFDSAIGEQYF
V: TRBV5-6; J: TRBJ1-1; CDR3: CASSWDRGNTEAFF
V: TRBV27; J: TRBJ2-1; CDR3: CASSLPSDYKLAVDYNEQFF
V: TRBV6-5; J: TRBJ1-3; CDR3: CASSYSLGGRGNTIYF
V: TRBV7-9; J: TRBJ1-6; CDR3: CASSSARDSYNSPLHF
V: TRBV14; J: TRBJ2-7; CDR3: CASSPRLAEYEQYF
V: TRBV5-1; J: TRBJ2-2; CDR3: CASSAYRGSNTGELFF
V: TRBV7-9; J: TRBJ2-1; CDR3: CASSRGTSGDYNEQFF
V: TRBV6-1; J: TRBJ2-7; CDR3: CASSEGGSYEQYF
V: TRBV2; J: TRBJ2-1; CDR3: CAIHRGLGEQFF
V: TRBV4-1; J: TRBJ1-1; CDR3: CASSQGSHLLVLFTEAFF
V: TRBV6-1; J: TRBJ2-7; CDR3: CASSDGDGSSYEQYF
V: TRBV10-3; J: TRBJ1-5; CDR3: CAIRGTGQNQPQHF
V: TRBV5-1; J: TRBJ2-3; CDR3: CASSLGSSGGDTQYF
V: TRBV7-2; J: TRBJ2-2; CDR3: CASSVAGQNTGELFF
V: TRBV7-6; J: TRBJ2-5; CDR3: CASSAMGQPQETQYF
V: TRBV6-5; J: TRBJ1-3; CDR3: CASSPRTVSGNTIYF
V: TRBV19; J: TRBJ1-5; CDR3: CASSIRDTNQPQHF
V: TRBV2; J: TRBJ2-2; CDR3: CAIADGGANTGELFF
V: TRBV7-2; J: TRBJ2-7; CDR3: CASSFGVGGTYEQYF
V: TRBV30; J: TRBJ1-5; CDR3: CAWSSDRGNQPQHF
V: TRBV5-6; J: TRBJ2-7; CDR3: CASNPKDSYEQYF
V: TRBV28; J: TRBJ2-7; CDR3: CASRKTRAASYEQYF
V: TRBV4-1; J: TRBJ1-2; CDR3: CASSPTSGNYGYTF
V: TRBV9; J: TRBJ1-1; CDR3: CASSDTGGTEAFF
V: TRBV6-1; J: TRBJ1-5; CDR3: CASSEWKRGQPQHF
V: TRBV11-2; J: TRBJ2-1; CDR3: CASSLGGGGAYNEQFF
V: TRBV5-4; J: TRBJ2-3; CDR3: CASSFKRGFASTDTQYF
V: TRBV9; J: TRBJ2-3; CDR3: CASSVGRLAVSTDTQYF
V: TRBV6-6; J: TRBJ1-5; CDR3: CASSPPGGGNQPQHF
V: TRBV19; J: TRBJ1-3; CDR3: CASTPPRGSGNTIYF
V: TRBV13; J: TRBJ2-1; CDR3: CATRGREAFF
V: TRBV28; J: TRBJ2-1; CDR3: CASSFRADYNEQFF
V: TRBV6-1; J: TRBJ1-5; CDR3: CASSEYFRGSSNQPQHF
V: TRBV6-5; J: TRBJ2-7; CDR3: CASSYGDYSYEQYF
V: TRBV7-9; J: TRBJ1-2; CDR3: CASSHRGGYGYTF
V: TRBV6-4; J: TRBJ2-2; CDR3: CASSAPGDTGELFF